This TCR beta chain emerged from a study of radiotherapy plus CTLA-4 blockade in lung cancer. Background on the study: For around 18% of patients, objective responses occurred, and roughly 31% had disease control.

The method was immunoSEQ multiplex PCR; TCRdb's version includes in-frame clones alone and lacks a portion of them. The table lists 32,000 or so clones, roughly 70% of them singletons. The germline V gene encodes CDR1 LNHNV and CDR2 YYDKDF (reference sequence). This CDR3 region has 13 residues. Trimming took off 1 base at V and 0 bases at J, with 4 bases between the two ends. Sequences were derived from peripheral blood, sampled from a patient treated with radiotherapy plus ipilimumab. This TCR was recovered from a human donor with non-small cell lung cancer that progressed on radiotherapy plus ipilimumab. The V and J genes are TRBV15 and TRBJ2-7; D remains unclear. The CDR3 DNA reads as TGTGCCACCAGCAGAGTCGACTCCTACGAGCAGTACTTC. It yields the protein CATSRVDSYEQYF.